The clone carrying this T cell receptor beta chain has at least ten counts. Its antigen remains unknown. The entry originates in a study of shared clonotypes between healthy human individuals. Study background: Each donor's CD8 memory used one plate, CD8 naive two, each CD4 subset three.

The V gene end was trimmed by 8 bases and the J gene end by 2 bases; junction bases not matched to a gene: 8. The germline V gene has CDR1 LGHNT and CDR2 FRNRAP. The CDR3 length is 14 residues. It was 200 to 250 ng DNA, 28,000 or so T cell genomes, that sorted-subset replicate PCRs used. Method: immunoSEQ multiplex PCR; TCRdb's copy keeps in-frame clones and lacks some. Among about 120,000 clones listed, around 71% were seen once. Broader study findings: Estimated richness was generally greater in naive than memory subsets.

Everyone who donated was a Caucasian adult who lived in Nashville, Tennessee. The specimen was memory CD8+ T cells sorted from blood. Documented subset: CD45RO+ cells pooled with CCR7-negative TemRA cells. The chain links TRBV12-5 to TRBJ2-7, with 8 positions matching TRBD2. The TCR comes from a woman between 25 and 40 years old in good health. CDR3 protein: CASRGAGLAYEQYF. In nucleotides, the CDR3 is TGTGCTAGTAGGGGCGCGGGACTAGCCTACGAGCAGTACTTC.